The clone carrying this T cell receptor (beta chain) was seen many times. Its antigen is unidentified. The data stem from a study of T-cell reconstitution after alpha-beta-depleted transplantation in children. Molecular barcoding with unique molecular identifiers was used for the TCRbeta library. TCRdb re-derived calls from the PCR reads in MiXCR, one entry per CDR3 protein. The sample yields roughly 240,000 distinct CDR3 sequences, less than 9% seen once. Findings of the study overall: Reportedly, roughly two months post-transplant, alpha-beta T cells arose from several hundred expanded graft clones. Where some patients showed high TCRbeta diversity at day 60, it came from recipient T cells and thymic progenitors that had survived. When one year had passed after transplant, most T-cell counts and diversity came from newly produced T cells.

Trimming pared 0 bases from V and 6 bases from J, leaving 13 bases between. The CDR3 has 15 residues. CDR1 is SGDLS and CDR2 is YYNGEE in the germline V gene. V and J are TRBV9 and TRBJ2-4; TRBD1 might be the D (5 bases). This clonotype originated in a male patient younger than 18 who had a stem cell transplant for acute lymphoblastic leukemia, so the T cells may come from the graft donor. The sample here was PBMCs, mostly from graft donor cells, taken 180 days after TCRalphabeta/CD19-depleted stem cell transplant. The CDR3 coding sequence is TGTGCCAGCAGCGTAGGTTTGGGGCCCGGAAACATTCAGTACTTC. Protein: CASSVGLGPGNIQYF.